Shown below are 12 T cell receptor beta chains from a single sample sequenced in a study of cytomegalovirus exposure and HLA in healthy donors. The PCR contained 60 Vbeta and 13 Jbeta primers. Only in-frame clones appear in the TCRdb table, and some are missing; sequencing was by immunoSEQ multiplex PCR. This sample has about 120,000 clones, with approximately 80% found just once. Input material: PBMCs. These receptors all come from a woman aged 18-29 years in good health and CMV-seronegative.

The V call is TRBV7-2, the J call TRBJ1-5, with 11 bases aligning to TRBD1. Trimming took 1 base from V and 8 from J; bases not matched to a gene: 1. This CDR3 contains 14 residues. The germline CDR1 and CDR2 sequences are SGHTA and FQGNSA. The DNA for the CDR3 is TGTGCCAGCAGCTTAGGGACAGGGGGCAAGCCCCAGCATTTT. It translates to CASSLGTGGKPQHF.

This sequence joins TRBV11-2 and TRBJ2-1, with 9 bases fitting TRBD2. The V and J ends lost 4 bases and 6 bases, in that order; junction bases with no gene match: 7. The CDR3 spans 15 residues. From germline, CDR1 is SGHAT and CDR2 FQNNGV. Written as DNA, the CDR3 is TGTGCCAGCAGCTCCCTTAGCGGGAGTAGCAATGAGCAGTTCTTC. Translated, it gives CASSSLSGSSNEQFF.

This chain uses TRBV19 with TRBJ2-1; 9 positions match TRBD2. Trimming removed 7 bases from V and 5 bases from J; junction bases left unmatched: 6. Germline loops: CDR1 LNHDA, CDR2 SQIVND (reference sequence). The CDR3 covers 14 residues. CDR3 amino acids: CASKGGRDNNEQFF. In DNA form, the CDR3 reads TGTGCCAGTAAGGGCGGGAGGGACAACAATGAGCAGTTCTTC.

In its sample, this clone was seen once. The chain uses TRBV9 and TRBJ1-1, with TRBD1 identical over 7 bases. Germline V gene lookup returns CDR1 SGDLS and CDR2 YYNGEE. This CDR3 contains 14 residues. V was pared by 4 bases and J by 1 base, with 4 bases of the junction left unmatched. In DNA, the CDR3 is TGTGCCAGCAGCCCGAGACAGGGGAACACTGAAGCTTTCTTT. Encoded protein: CASSPRQGNTEAFF.

The chain links TRBV18 to TRBJ2-7, with D maybe TRBD2 (6 bases). This CDR3 spans 16 amino acids. V lost 2 bases and J lost 0, with 14 bases in between. CDR1 and CDR2 (germline): KGHSH, LQKENI. For the CDR3, the DNA is TGTGCCAGCTCACCATACGCGGGACCGAGCTCCTACGAGCAGTACTTC. Encoded protein: CASSPYAGPSSYEQYF. Together with reference TRBV18 and TRBJ2-7, the CDR3 gives the full variable domain: NAGVMQNPRHLVRRRGQEARLRCSPMKGHSHVYWYRQLPEEGLKFMVYLQKENIIDESGMPKERFSAEFPKEGPSILRIQQVVRGDSAAYFCASSPYAGPSSYEQYFGPGTRLTVT.

The chain carries TRBV11-2 and TRBJ2-7; D is possibly TRBD1 (6 bases). The CDR3 spans 14 residues. The germline V gene encodes CDR1 SGHAT and CDR2 FQNNGV. Trimming shortened V by 5 bases and J by 2 bases, and 13 bases separated the two germline ends. CDR3 coding DNA: TGTGCCAGCAGCCAGCAGCAGGGGACCTACGAGCAGTACTTC. Its protein product is CASSQQQGTYEQYF.

As to this clone: The sample holds other DNA sequences that translate to the same CDR3. The chain has TRBV9 and TRBJ2-5; D is unclear. The CDR3 length is 13 residues. Germline CDR1 reads SGDLS; CDR2 reads YYNGEE. The V end lost 1 base, the J end lost 2 bases, and 6 bases lay between the germline ends. The CDR3 reads CASSVSSQETQYF. The DNA of the CDR3 is TGTGCCAGCAGCGTATCTAGTCAAGAGACCCAGTACTTC.

The genes are TRBV7-2 and TRBJ1-1, with TRBD1 as a possible D gene (6 bases). CDR3 length: 13 residues. Germline V gene data show CDR1 as SGHTA and CDR2 as FQGNSA. V lost 4 bases, J lost 4 bases, and 10 bases lay in between. This CDR3 reads CASSSYRATEAFF. CDR3 sequence (DNA): TGTGCCAGCAGCTCTTACAGGGCCACTGAAGCTTTCTTT.

This sequence joins TRBV6-5 and TRBJ1-5; possibly TRBD1 for D (5 bases). The germline V gene encodes CDR1 MNHEY and CDR2 SVGAGI. This CDR3 contains 15 residues. V was clipped by 2 bases and J by 4 bases, with 12 bases between them. The CDR3 sequence is CASSYGRGLNQPQHF. The DNA for the CDR3 is TGTGCCAGCAGTTACGGGAGGGGCCTTAATCAGCCCCAGCATTTT.

The chain employs TRBV6-1 and TRBJ1-1; 7 nucleotides agree with TRBD1. Looked up from germline, CDR1 is MNHNS and CDR2 is SASEGT. J lost 3 bases, V lost 5 bases, and 6 bases had no gene match. The CDR3 is 14 residues long. CDR3 in amino acids: CASSLQGVHTEAFF. In DNA form, the CDR3 reads TGTGCCAGCAGTCTTCAGGGGGTGCACACTGAAGCTTTCTTT.

Only a few counts were recorded for this clone. The rearrangement joins TRBV11-1 to TRBJ2-1, with 11 bases that match TRBD2. The CDR3 runs to 16 residues. Trimming took 2 bases from V and 3 from J; bases not matched to a gene: 3. In germline, CDR1 is SGHAT, CDR2 FQDESV (reference sequence). CDR3 in DNA: TGTGCCAGCAGCTTACTCGGGACTAGCGGCTACAATGAGCAGTTCTTC. Protein sequence: CASSLLGTSGYNEQFF.

This rearrangement joins TRBV10-3 to TRBJ1-5, with TRBD1 as a possible D gene (6 bases). The CDR3 has 15 amino acids. V was shortened by 6 bases and J by 0 bases, with 12 bases between the two germline ends. Per the germline V gene, CDR1 is ENHRY and CDR2 is SYGVKD. The CDR3 DNA reads as TGTGCCATCAGCAACAGGGACCTTAGCAATCAGCCCCAGCATTTT. This encodes CAISNRDLSNQPQHF.